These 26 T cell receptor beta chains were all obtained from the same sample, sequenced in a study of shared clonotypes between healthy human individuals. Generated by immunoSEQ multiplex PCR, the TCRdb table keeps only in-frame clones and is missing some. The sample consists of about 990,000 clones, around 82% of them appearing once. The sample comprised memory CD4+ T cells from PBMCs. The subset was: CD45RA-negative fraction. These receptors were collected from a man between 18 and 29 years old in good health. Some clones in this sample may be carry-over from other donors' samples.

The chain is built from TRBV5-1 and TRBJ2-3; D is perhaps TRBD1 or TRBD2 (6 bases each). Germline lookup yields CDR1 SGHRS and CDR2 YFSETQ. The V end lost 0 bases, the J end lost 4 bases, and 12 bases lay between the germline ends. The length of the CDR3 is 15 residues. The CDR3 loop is CASSLEGGEADTQYF. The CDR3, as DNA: TGCGCCAGCAGCTTGGAGGGGGGAGAAGCAGATACGCAGTATTTT.

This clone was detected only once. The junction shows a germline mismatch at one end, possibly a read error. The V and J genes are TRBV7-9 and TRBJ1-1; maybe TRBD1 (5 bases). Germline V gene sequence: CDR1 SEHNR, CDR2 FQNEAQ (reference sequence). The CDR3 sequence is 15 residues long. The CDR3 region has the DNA TGTGCCAGCAGCCTAGCCACCCCCTCGGGGCCTGAAGCTTTCTTT. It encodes CASSLATPSGPEAFF.

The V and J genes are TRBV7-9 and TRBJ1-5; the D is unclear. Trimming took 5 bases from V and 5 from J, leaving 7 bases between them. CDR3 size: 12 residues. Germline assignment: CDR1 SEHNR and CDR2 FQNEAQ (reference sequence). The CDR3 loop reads CASSIDHQPQHF. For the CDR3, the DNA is TGTGCCAGCAGCATAGATCATCAGCCCCAGCATTTT.

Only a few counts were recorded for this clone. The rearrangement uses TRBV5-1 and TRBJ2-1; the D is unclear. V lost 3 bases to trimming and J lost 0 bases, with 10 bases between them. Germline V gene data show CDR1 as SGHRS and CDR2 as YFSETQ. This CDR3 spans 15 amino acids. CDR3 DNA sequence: TGCGCCAGCAGCTCGTTCGAGAGCTCCTACAATGAGCAGTTCTTC. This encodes CASSSFESSYNEQFF.

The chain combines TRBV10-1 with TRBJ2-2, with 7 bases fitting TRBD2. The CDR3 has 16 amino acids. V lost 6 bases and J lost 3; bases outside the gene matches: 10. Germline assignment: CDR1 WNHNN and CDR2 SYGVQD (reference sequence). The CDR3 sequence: CASSDGGSGDTGELFF. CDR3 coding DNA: TGCGCCAGCAGCGACGGAGGAAGCGGGGACACCGGGGAGCTGTTTTTT.

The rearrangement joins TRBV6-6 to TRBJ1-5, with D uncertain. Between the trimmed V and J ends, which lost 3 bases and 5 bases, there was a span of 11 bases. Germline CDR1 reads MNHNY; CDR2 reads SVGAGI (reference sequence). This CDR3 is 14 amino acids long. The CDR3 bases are TGTGCCAGCAGTTATTTACAGTCCGATCAGCCCCAGCATTTT. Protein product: CASSYLQSDQPQHF.

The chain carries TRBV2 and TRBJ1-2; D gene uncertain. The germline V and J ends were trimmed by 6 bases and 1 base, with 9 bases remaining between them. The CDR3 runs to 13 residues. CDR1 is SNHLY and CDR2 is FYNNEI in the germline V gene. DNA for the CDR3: TGTGCCAGCAGCTTGGTCGGTAACTATGGCTACACCTTC. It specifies CASSLVGNYGYTF. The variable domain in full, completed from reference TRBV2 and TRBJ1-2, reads EPEVTQTPSHQVTQMGQEVILRCVPISNHLYFYWYRQILGQKVEFLVSFYNNEISEKSEIFDDQFSVERPDGSNFTLKIRSTKLEDSAMYFCASSLVGNYGYTFGSGTRLTVV.

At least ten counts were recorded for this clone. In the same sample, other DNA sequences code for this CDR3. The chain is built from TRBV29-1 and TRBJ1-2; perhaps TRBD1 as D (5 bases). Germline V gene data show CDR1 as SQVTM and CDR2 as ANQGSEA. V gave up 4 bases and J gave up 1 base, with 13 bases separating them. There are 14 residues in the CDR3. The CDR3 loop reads CSVVGRGLNYGYTF. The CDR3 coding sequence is TGCAGCGTTGTGGGGAGGGGCCTTAACTATGGCTACACCTTC.

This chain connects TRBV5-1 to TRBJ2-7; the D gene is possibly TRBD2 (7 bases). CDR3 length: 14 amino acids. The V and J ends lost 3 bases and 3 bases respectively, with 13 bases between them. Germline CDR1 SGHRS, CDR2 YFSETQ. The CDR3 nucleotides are TGCGCCAGCAGCTACGCAGGGGAGGGCTACGAGCAGTACTTC. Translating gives CASSYAGEGYEQYF.

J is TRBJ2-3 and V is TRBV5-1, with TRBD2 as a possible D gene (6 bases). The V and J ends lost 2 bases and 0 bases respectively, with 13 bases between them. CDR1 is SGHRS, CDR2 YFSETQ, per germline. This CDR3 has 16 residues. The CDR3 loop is CASSLLASASTDTQYF. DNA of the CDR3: TGCGCCAGCAGCTTACTAGCCTCTGCTAGCACAGATACGCAGTATTTT.

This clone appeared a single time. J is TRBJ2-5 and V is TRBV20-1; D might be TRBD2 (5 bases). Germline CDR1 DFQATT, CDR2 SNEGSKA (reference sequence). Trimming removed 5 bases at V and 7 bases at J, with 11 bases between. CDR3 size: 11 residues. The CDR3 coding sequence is TGCAGTGCTCCGTTCGGAGGGACCCAGTACTTC. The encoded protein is CSAPFGGTQYF.

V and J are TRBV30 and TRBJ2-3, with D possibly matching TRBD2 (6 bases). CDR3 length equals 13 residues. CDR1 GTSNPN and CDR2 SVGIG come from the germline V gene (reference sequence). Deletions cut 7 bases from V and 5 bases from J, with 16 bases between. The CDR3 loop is CASTSRVGDTQYF. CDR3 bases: TGTGCCTCAACTAGCCGCGTAGGAGATACGCAGTATTTT.

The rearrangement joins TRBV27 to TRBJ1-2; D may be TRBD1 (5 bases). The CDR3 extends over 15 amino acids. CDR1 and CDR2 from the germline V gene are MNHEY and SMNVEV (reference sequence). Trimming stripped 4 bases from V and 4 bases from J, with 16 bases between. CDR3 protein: CASSSPVRGAYGYTF. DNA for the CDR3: TGTGCCAGCAGTTCCCCGGTAAGGGGAGCCTATGGCTACACCTTC.

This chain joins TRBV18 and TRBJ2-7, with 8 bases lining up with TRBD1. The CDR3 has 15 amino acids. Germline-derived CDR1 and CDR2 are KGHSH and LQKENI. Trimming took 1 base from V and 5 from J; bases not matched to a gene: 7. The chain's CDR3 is CASSPLGQGVDEQYF. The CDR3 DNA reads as TGTGCCAGCTCACCACTCGGACAGGGTGTGGACGAGCAGTACTTC.

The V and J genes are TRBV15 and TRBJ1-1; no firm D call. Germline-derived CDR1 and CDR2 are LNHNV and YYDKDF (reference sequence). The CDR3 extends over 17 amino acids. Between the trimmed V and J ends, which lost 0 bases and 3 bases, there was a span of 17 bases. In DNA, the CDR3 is TGTGCCACCAGCAGAGACTCGAGTGGAGGCGCTTACACTGAAGCTTTCTTT. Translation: CATSRDSSGGAYTEAFF. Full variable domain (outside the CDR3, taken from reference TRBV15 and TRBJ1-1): DAMVIQNPRYQVTQFGKPVTLSCSQTLNHNVMYWYQQKSSQAPKLLFHYYDKDFNNEADTPDNFQSRRPNTSFCFLDIRSPGLGDTAMYLCATSRDSSGGAYTEAFFGQGTRLTVV.

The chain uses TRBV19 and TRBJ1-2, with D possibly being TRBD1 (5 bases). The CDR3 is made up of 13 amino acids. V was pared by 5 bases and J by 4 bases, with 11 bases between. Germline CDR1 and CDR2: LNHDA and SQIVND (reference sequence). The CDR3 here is CASSPAGPYGYTF. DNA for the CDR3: TGTGCCAGTAGTCCCGCGGGACCCTATGGCTACACCTTC. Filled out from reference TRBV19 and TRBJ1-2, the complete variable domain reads DGGITQSPKYLFRKEGQNVTLSCEQNLNHDAMYWYRQDPGQGLRLIYYSQIVNDFQKGDIAEGYSVSREKKESFPLTVTSAQKNPTAFYLCASSPAGPYGYTFGSGTRLTVV.

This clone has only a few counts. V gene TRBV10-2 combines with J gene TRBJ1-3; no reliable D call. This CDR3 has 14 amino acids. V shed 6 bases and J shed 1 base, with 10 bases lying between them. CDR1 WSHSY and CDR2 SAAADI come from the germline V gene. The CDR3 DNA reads TGCGCCAGCAGGCCCTCGGCATCTGGAAACACCATATATTTT. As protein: CASRPSASGNTIYF.

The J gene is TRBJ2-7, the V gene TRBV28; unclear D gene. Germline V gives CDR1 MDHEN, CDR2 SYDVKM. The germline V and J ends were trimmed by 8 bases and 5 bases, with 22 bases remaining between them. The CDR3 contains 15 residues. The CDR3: CASLSSQTAVDEQYF. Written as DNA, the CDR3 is TGTGCCAGCCTCTCCAGCCAGACCGCCGTGGACGAGCAGTACTTC.

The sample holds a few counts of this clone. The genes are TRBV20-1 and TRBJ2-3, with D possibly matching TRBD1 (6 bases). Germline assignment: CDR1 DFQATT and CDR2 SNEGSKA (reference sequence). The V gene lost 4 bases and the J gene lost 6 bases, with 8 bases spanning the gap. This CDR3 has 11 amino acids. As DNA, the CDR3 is TGCAGTGCTATACAGGGTGATACGCAGTATTTT. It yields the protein CSAIQGDTQYF.

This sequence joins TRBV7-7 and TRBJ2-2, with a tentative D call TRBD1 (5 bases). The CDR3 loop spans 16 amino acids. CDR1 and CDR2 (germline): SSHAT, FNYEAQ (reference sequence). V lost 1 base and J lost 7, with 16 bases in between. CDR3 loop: CASSLVRVAAGGELFF. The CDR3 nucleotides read TGTGCCAGCAGCTTAGTCAGGGTCGCCGCTGGCGGGGAGCTGTTTTTT.

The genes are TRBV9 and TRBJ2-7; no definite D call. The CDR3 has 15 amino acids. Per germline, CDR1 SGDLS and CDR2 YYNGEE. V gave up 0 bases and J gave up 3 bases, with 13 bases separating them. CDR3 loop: CASSVGPRVGYEQYF. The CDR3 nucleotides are TGTGCCAGCAGCGTAGGTCCCCGAGTTGGCTACGAGCAGTACTTC.

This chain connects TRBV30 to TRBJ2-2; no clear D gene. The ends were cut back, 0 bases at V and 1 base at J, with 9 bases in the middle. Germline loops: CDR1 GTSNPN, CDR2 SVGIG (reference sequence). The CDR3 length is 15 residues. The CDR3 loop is CAWSVKEWNTGELFF. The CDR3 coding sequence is TGTGCCTGGAGTGTCAAGGAGTGGAACACCGGGGAGCTGTTTTTT.

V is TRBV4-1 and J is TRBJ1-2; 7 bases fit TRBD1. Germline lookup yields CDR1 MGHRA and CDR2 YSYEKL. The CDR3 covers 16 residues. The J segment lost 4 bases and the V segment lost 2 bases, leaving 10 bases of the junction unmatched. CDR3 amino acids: CASSQPNRGGSYGYTF. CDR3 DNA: TGCGCCAGCAGCCAACCGAACAGGGGCGGGAGCTATGGCTACACCTTC.

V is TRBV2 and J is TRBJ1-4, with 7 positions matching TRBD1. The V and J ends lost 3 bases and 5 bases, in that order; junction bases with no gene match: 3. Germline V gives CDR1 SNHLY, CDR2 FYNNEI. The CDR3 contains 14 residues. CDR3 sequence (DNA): TGTGCCAGCAGTGAGGGGACAGTGAATGAAAAACTGTTTTTT. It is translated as CASSEGTVNEKLFF.

This CDR3 reads CASSIGPVRSTEAFF. The CDR3 DNA sequence: TGCGCCAGCAGCATCGGGCCCGTAAGGAGCACTGAAGCTTTCTTT. This rearrangement joins TRBV5-1 to TRBJ1-1; D gene unclear. V was pared by 4 bases and J by 4 bases, with 17 bases between. Germline V gives CDR1 SGHRS, CDR2 YFSETQ. The CDR3 length is 15 residues.

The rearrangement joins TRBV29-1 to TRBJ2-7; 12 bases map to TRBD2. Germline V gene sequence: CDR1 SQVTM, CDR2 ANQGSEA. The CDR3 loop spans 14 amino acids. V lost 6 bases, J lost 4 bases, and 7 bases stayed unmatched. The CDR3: CSVETSGRLYEQYF. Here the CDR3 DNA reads TGCAGCGTGGAGACTAGCGGGAGATTGTACGAGCAGTACTTC.